Each of the 7 T cell receptor beta chains below was sequenced from the same sample in a study of cytomegalovirus exposure and HLA in healthy donors. In the PCR, 60 Vbeta and 13 Jbeta primers were used. Sequencing was performed with immunoSEQ multiplex PCR; in TCRdb, only in-frame clones are kept and a portion is missing. Of around 130,000 clones in the sample, more than 8% were seen once. The sequenced sample consisted of PBMCs. These receptors all come from a man between 35 and 55 years old in good health and CMV-seronegative.

This rearrangement joins TRBV29-1 to TRBJ1-6; D uncertain. This CDR3 comprises 13 residues. Trimming removed 4 bases from V and 8 bases from J, with 12 bases in between. CDR1 is SQVTM, CDR2 ANQGSEA, per germline. CDR3 nucleotide sequence: TGCAGCGTTGCTGTCGCCAGATATTCACCCCTCCACTTT. It translates to CSVAVARYSPLHF.

The chain has TRBV6-5 and TRBJ1-2; 7 nucleotides agree with TRBD1. V dropped 6 bases and J dropped 8; count of bases not matched to a gene: 12. CDR1 is MNHEY, CDR2 SVGAGI, per germline. The CDR3 is made up of 14 amino acids. The CDR3 nucleotides are TGTGCCAGCAGCTACGCCACAGGGGTAGTAGGCTACACCTTC. Amino acid sequence: CASSYATGVVGYTF.

The chain joins TRBV4-3 to TRBJ2-1; no firm D call. V lost 2 bases to trimming and J lost 2 bases, with 7 bases between them. Germline values: CDR1 LGHNA, CDR2 YSLEER. This CDR3 spans 14 amino acids. CDR3 residues: CASSQLTTYNEQFF. Written as DNA, the CDR3 is TGCGCCAGCAGCCAACTTACTACCTACAATGAGCAGTTCTTC.

This clone has just a few counts. V is TRBV5-4 and J is TRBJ2-3, with D maybe TRBD2 (5 bases). This CDR3 has 15 residues. Germline V gives CDR1 SGHNT, CDR2 YYREEE (reference sequence). V lost 2 bases and J lost 2, with 12 bases in between. The CDR3 reads CASSFGGRPTDTQYF. For the CDR3, the DNA is TGTGCCAGCAGCTTCGGCGGGCGACCCACAGATACGCAGTATTTT.

CDR3 region: CASSPPRQGVGTGELFF. For the CDR3, the DNA is TGTGCCAGCAGCCCCCCTAGACAGGGGGTCGGGACCGGGGAGCTGTTTTTT. The chain recombines TRBV7-9 with TRBJ2-2, with 9 bases matching TRBD1. Germline V gene sequence: CDR1 SEHNR, CDR2 FQNEAQ (reference sequence). J lost 5 bases, V lost 5 bases, and 12 bases had no gene match. This CDR3 region has 17 residues.

This rearrangement joins TRBV6-5 to TRBJ1-1; tentatively, D is TRBD1 (6 bases). This CDR3 has 11 amino acids. Germline assignment: CDR1 MNHEY and CDR2 SVGAGI. The ends were cut back, 7 bases at V and 9 bases at J, with 12 bases in the middle. The CDR3 loop reads CASTDQGKAFF. DNA for the CDR3: TGTGCCAGCACCGATCAGGGGAAAGCTTTCTTT.

This clone was seen at least ten times. The rearrangement links TRBV28 to TRBJ1-1; D unclear. The CDR3 consists of 12 residues. Germline lookup yields CDR1 MDHEN and CDR2 SYDVKM. V gave up 1 base and J gave up 12 bases, with 12 bases separating them. The CDR3 DNA reads TGTGCCAGCAGTTTATTGGGAGAGTGGACTTTCTTT. Translating it yields CASSLLGEWTFF.